The rows below give T cell receptor beta chains drawn from one sample of a study of blood T cell repertoires in COVID-19. The table came from immunoSEQ multiplex PCR; TCRdb's copy has only in-frame clones and leaves some out. This table holds about 380,000 clones, 70% to 85% found once. The sequencing sample was made of peripheral blood. These receptor sequences come from a human donor with acute or convalescent COVID-19. The donor label of this sample is uncertain. Each CDR3 is given with its conserved first and last residue. The D gene is left open where the match is weak. Expanded clones get a size class; other rows say once, few or many, or leave the size out.

d_call,v_call,clone_size,j_call,cdr3_aa,cdr3_nt
TRBD1,TRBV5-4,NA,TRBJ2-7,CASSSLTGASYEQYF,TGTGCCAGCAGCTCGTTGACAGGGGCCTCCTACGAGCAGTACTTC
NA,TRBV2,NA,TRBJ1-5,CASRGQLSQHF,TGTGCCAGCAGAGGACAGCTCTCCCAGCATTTT
NA,TRBV7-9,NA,TRBJ1-5,CASSLGGGSNQPQHF,TGTGCCAGCAGCCTCGGGGGGGGTAGCAATCAGCCCCAGCATTTT
NA,TRBV3-1/TRBV3-2,NA,TRBJ2-1,CASSQLRGSYNEQFF,TGTGCCAGCAGCCAACTCCGGGGAAGCTACAATGAGCAGTTCTTC
TRBD2,TRBV15,NA,TRBJ2-1,CATSRDLREALYNEQFF,TGTGCCACCAGCAGAGATTTGCGGGAGGCATTATACAATGAGCAGTTCTTC
TRBD1,TRBV18,few,TRBJ2-7,CASSLQGAGAYEQYF,TGTGCCAGCTCACTACAGGGGGCGGGGGCCTACGAGCAGTACTTC
TRBD2,TRBV30,NA,TRBJ2-3,CAWSPRLAADTQYF,TGTGCCTGGAGTCCCCGACTAGCGGCAGATACGCAGTATTTT
TRBD1,TRBV19,NA,TRBJ1-2,CASSIGTDISGYTF,TGTGCCAGTAGTATCGGGACAGACATTAGTGGCTACACCTTC
TRBD1,TRBV5-1,NA,TRBJ2-3,CASSRDSPSTDTQYF,TGCGCCAGCAGCCGGGACAGCCCTAGCACAGATACGCAGTATTTT
TRBD1,TRBV11-2,NA,TRBJ2-1,CASSLHRDSSYNEQFF,TGTGCCAGCAGCCTACACCGGGACAGTTCTTACAATGAGCAGTTCTTC
NA,TRBV28,NA,TRBJ1-3,CASSLSGGVTGNTIYF,TGTGCCAGCAGTTTATCTGGGGGGGTGACGGGAAACACCATATATTTT
TRBD1,TRBV19,NA,TRBJ2-5,CASSMGGTGEETQYF,TGTGCCAGTAGTATGGGCGGGACAGGGGAAGAGACCCAGTACTTC
TRBD1,TRBV5-6,NA,TRBJ1-4,CASSKLRDRDPEKLFF,TGTGCCAGCAGCAAACTGAGGGACAGAGACCCTGAAAAACTGTTTTTT
TRBD1,TRBV5-1,NA,TRBJ2-7,CASSLTGVPYEQYF,TGCGCCAGCAGCCTAACAGGGGTACCCTACGAGCAGTACTTC
TRBD1,TRBV5-4,once,TRBJ2-7,CATRTGESSQQYF,TGTGCCACTCGGACAGGGGAAAGTTCACAGCAGTACTTC
NA,TRBV5-4,NA,TRBJ2-5,CASSSPGGGYQETQYF,TGTGCCAGCAGCTCCCCGGGTGGTGGGTACCAAGAGACCCAGTACTTC
NA,TRBV5-4,NA,TRBJ2-2,CASSSSPSNTGELFF,TGTGCCAGCAGCTCTAGCCCATCCAACACCGGGGAGCTGTTTTTT
TRBD1,TRBV5-1,NA,TRBJ2-6,CASSLGQGASGANVLTF,TGCGCCAGCAGCTTGGGACAGGGAGCAAGTGGGGCCAACGTCCTGACTTTC
NA,TRBV15,NA,TRBJ1-5,CATSKNLGQVSNQPQHF,TGTGCCACCAGCAAAAACCTTGGACAAGTTAGCAATCAGCCCCAGCATTTT
NA,TRBV4-1,NA,TRBJ1-2,CASSLAGGYGYTF,TGCGCCAGCAGCCTGGCGGGAGGATATGGCTACACCTTC
NA,TRBV5-1,NA,TRBJ1-1,CASSLWLGGMNTEAFF,TGCGCCAGCAGCTTGTGGCTCGGGGGTATGAACACTGAAGCTTTCTTT
TRBD1,TRBV9,NA,TRBJ2-7,CASTRDRGGEQYF,TGTGCCAGCACCAGGGACAGGGGGGGCGAGCAGTACTTC
NA,TRBV7-8,few,TRBJ2-7,CASSIQSTGTANEQYF,TGTGCCAGCAGCATCCAAAGCACCGGGACTGCGAACGAGCAGTACTTC
TRBD1,TRBV19,few,TRBJ2-3,CASSISVARTGYTDTQYF,TGTGCCAGTAGTATATCAGTCGCGAGGACAGGATACACAGATACGCAGTATTTT
NA,TRBV5-1,NA,TRBJ1-1,CASSYSGVNTEAFF,TGCGCCAGCAGCTATTCAGGGGTAAACACTGAAGCTTTCTTT
TRBD2,TRBV7-8,NA,TRBJ2-1,CASSSGLAGGVGEQFF,TGTGCCAGCAGCTCCGGACTAGCGGGAGGGGTTGGTGAGCAGTTCTTC
TRBD2,TRBV9,NA,TRBJ2-3,CASSVDSTLAALGIQRVDTQYF,TGTGCCAGCAGCGTAGACTCCACCCTAGCGGCTCTAGGAATCCAAAGAGTAGATACGCAGTATTTT
TRBD2,TRBV2,NA,TRBJ2-5,CASMGTSGRGKETQYF,TGTGCCAGCATGGGGACTAGCGGGAGGGGGAAAGAGACCCAGTACTTC
NA,TRBV3-1/TRBV3-2,NA,TRBJ1-1,CASSQESGYPEAFF,TGTGCCAGCAGCCAAGAGTCAGGGTATCCTGAAGCTTTCTTT
TRBD1,TRBV28,once,TRBJ1-3,CASSLQGRTNTIYF,TGTGCCAGCAGCTTACAGGGGCGGACAAACACCATATATTTT
NA,TRBV6-5,NA,TRBJ1-2,CASMHQGFGYTF,TGTGCCAGCATGCACCAGGGATTCGGCTACACCTTC
TRBD2,TRBV5-5,NA,TRBJ2-1,CASSMAGGPVNEQFF,TGTGCCAGCAGCATGGCGGGGGGGCCGGTAAATGAGCAGTTCTTC
NA,TRBV12-3/TRBV12-4,NA,TRBJ2-5,CASTPPEGETQYF,TGTGCCAGCACCCCCCCGGAGGGGGAGACCCAGTACTTC
NA,TRBV27,NA,TRBJ2-3,CASSLRAGADTQYF,TGTGCCAGCAGTTTAAGGGCAGGGGCTGATACGCAGTATTTT
NA,TRBV12-3/TRBV12-4,NA,TRBJ2-5,CASSLLPGKTQYF,TGTGCCAGCAGTCTCCTCCCCGGGAAGACCCAGTACTTC
NA,TRBV5-5,once,TRBJ1-1,CASSLTTGTNTEAFF,TGTGCCAGCAGCCTCACTACAGGGACAAACACTGAAGCTTTCTTT
NA,TRBV6-5,NA,TRBJ1-2,CASIYSQGLTGYTF,TGTGCCAGCATTTACTCCCAGGGCCTCACGGGCTACACCTTC
NA,TRBV4-1,NA,TRBJ1-5,CASSQDLRDQPQHF,TGCGCCAGCAGCCAAGATTTACGAGATCAGCCCCAGCATTTT
TRBD2,TRBV6-8,NA,TRBJ2-1,CASSQLAGVSNEQFF,TGTGCCAGCAGCCAACTAGCGGGAGTGTCCAATGAGCAGTTCTTC
NA,TRBV7-6,NA,TRBJ2-5,CASSLGSGVSQETQYF,TGTGCCAGCAGCTTAGGGTCGGGTGTGTCCCAAGAGACCCAGTACTTC
TRBD2,TRBV3-1/TRBV3-2,NA,TRBJ2-3,CASRRLAGGTDTQYF,TGTGCCAGCAGGCGACTAGCGGGAGGCACAGATACGCAGTATTTT
NA,TRBV28,few,TRBJ1-2,CASSFGGPFYGYTF,TGTGCCAGCAGTTTCGGGGGGCCCTTCTATGGCTACACCTTC
TRBD1,TRBV5-1,NA,TRBJ1-2,CASSLGQAFYYGYTF,TGCGCCAGCAGCTTAGGACAGGCGTTTTACTATGGCTACACCTTC
NA,TRBV29-1,NA,TRBJ2-7,CSVVGDTLYEQYF,TGCAGCGTTGTAGGGGACACCCTCTACGAGCAGTACTTC
TRBD2,TRBV7-9,once,TRBJ2-1,CASSSTGGSSYNEQFF,TGTGCCAGCAGCTCTACGGGGGGTAGCTCCTACAATGAGCAGTTCTTC
NA,TRBV19,NA,TRBJ2-3,CASAPGGASTDTQYF,TGTGCCAGTGCCCCAGGAGGGGCGAGCACAGATACGCAGTATTTT
NA,TRBV5-1,NA,TRBJ1-4,CASSFTGLMVSAGVNEKLFF,TGCGCCAGCAGCTTTACAGGTTTAATGGTTTCGGCGGGGGTTAATGAAAAACTGTTTTTT
TRBD2,TRBV5-1,NA,TRBJ2-2,CASSLTSGSRELFF,TGCGCCAGCAGCCTAACTAGCGGGTCCCGGGAGCTGTTTTTT
NA,TRBV13,NA,TRBJ1-2,CASSLRRANYGYTF,TGTGCCAGCAGCTTACGCAGGGCCAACTATGGCTACACCTTC
NA,TRBV12-3/TRBV12-4,few,TRBJ1-3,CASSYSGNTIYF,TGTGCCAGCAGCTACTCTGGAAACACCATATATTTT
NA,TRBV7-8,NA,TRBJ1-4,CASMGLIPTNEKLFF,TGTGCCAGCATGGGACTCATCCCAACTAATGAAAAACTGTTTTTT